The 23 T cell receptor beta chains below were found in one sample sequenced in a study of blood T cell repertoires in COVID-19. The method was immunoSEQ multiplex PCR; TCRdb's version includes in-frame clones alone and lacks a portion of them. The table has about 430,000 clones, 70% to 90% seen once. The specimen sequenced was PBMCs or T cells enriched from blood (not recorded which). The receptors derive from a woman between 18 and 30 years old who had been exposed to COVID-19.

The chain couples TRBV6-5 to TRBJ2-5; 12 nucleotides align to TRBD2. Per the germline V gene, CDR1 is MNHEY and CDR2 is SVGAGI. J lost 1 base, V lost 2 bases, and 2 bases had no gene match. The CDR3 sequence is 16 residues long. For the CDR3, the DNA is TGTGCCAGCAGTTACGGACTAGCGGGGATCCAAGAGACCCAGTACTTC. This translates into CASSYGLAGIQETQYF.

The genes are TRBV6-5 and TRBJ1-1; 8 nucleotides match TRBD1. Germline loops: CDR1 MNHEY, CDR2 SVGAGI. This CDR3 is 14 amino acids long. V shed 2 bases, J shed 7 bases, and the junction held 6 bases outside the gene matches. Written as DNA, the CDR3 is TGTGCCAGCAGTTACGTTACAGGGGGTGGTGAAGCTTTCTTT. It specifies CASSYVTGGGEAFF.

V usage is TRBV5-1 and J usage is TRBJ2-1, with TRBD1 identical over 9 bases. The CDR3 covers 15 residues. Germline values: CDR1 SGHRS, CDR2 YFSETQ. The V segment lost 0 bases and the J segment 4 bases; nucleotides outside the gene matches: 2. The DNA of the CDR3 is TGCGCCAGCAGCTTGGAACAGGGGGCGTACAATGAGCAGTTCTTC. Translating it yields CASSLEQGAYNEQFF.

The rearrangement uses TRBV3-1 (or the pseudogene TRBV3-2) and TRBJ2-7; no clear D gene. Trimming removed 1 base from V and 2 bases from J, with 21 bases in between. The CDR3 has 18 amino acids. The germline V gene has CDR1 LGHDT and CDR2 YNNKEL (reference sequence). The CDR3 reads CASSQGIWVSHGPYEQYF. The CDR3 DNA reads TGTGCCAGCAGCCAAGGCATCTGGGTTTCGCATGGGCCCTACGAGCAGTACTTC.

The chain employs TRBV7-9 and TRBJ1-1; no reliable D call. The V gene lost 1 base and the J gene lost 7 bases, with 7 bases spanning the gap. Germline loops: CDR1 SEHNR, CDR2 FQNEAQ (reference sequence). The CDR3 has 12 amino acids. Here the CDR3 reads CASSLGFNEAFF. CDR3 in DNA: TGTGCCAGCAGCTTAGGTTTTAATGAAGCTTTCTTT.

This chain joins TRBV28 and TRBJ1-5; no clear D gene. Looked up from germline, CDR1 is MDHEN and CDR2 is SYDVKM. This CDR3 has 14 amino acids. The ends were cut back, 3 bases at V and 3 bases at J, with 9 bases in the middle. CDR3 in amino acids: CASSLARYNQPQHF. CDR3 DNA: TGTGCCAGCAGTTTGGCTAGGTACAATCAGCCCCAGCATTTT.

This clone was counted between two and nine times. This chain joins TRBV5-6 and TRBJ2-3; 7 bases are a match to TRBD1. The J segment lost 5 bases and the V segment lost 0 bases, leaving 6 bases of the junction unmatched. Per germline, CDR1 SGHDT and CDR2 YYEEEE. This CDR3 has 15 amino acids. For the CDR3, the DNA is TGTGCCAGCAGCTTGGGTCAGGGGGTTGGAGATACGCAGTATTTT. It translates to CASSLGQGVGDTQYF.

The chain joins TRBV13 to TRBJ2-1; 7 bases map to TRBD2. This CDR3 spans 12 amino acids. The germline CDR1 and CDR2 sequences are PRHDT and FYEKMQ (reference sequence). Trimming removed 0 bases from V and 13 bases from J; junction bases left unmatched: 3. Here the CDR3 reads CASSLGGREQFF. The CDR3 coding sequence is TGTGCCAGCAGCTTAGGGGGGAGGGAACAGTTCTTC. Based on the CDR3 plus reference TRBV13 and TRBJ2-1, the full variable domain is AAGVIQSPRHLIKEKRETATLKCYPIPRHDTVYWYQQGPGQDPQFLISFYEKMQSDKGSIPDRFSAQQFSDYHSELNMSSLELGDSALYFCASSLGGREQFFGPGTRLTVL.

The rearrangement uses TRBV30 and TRBJ1-5; TRBD1 matches at 7 bases. Germline lookup yields CDR1 GTSNPN and CDR2 SVGIG (reference sequence). Trimming cost V 0 bases and J 3 bases; bases outside gene matches: 5. This CDR3 spans 15 amino acids. CDR3 sequence reads: CAWSVLGQFNQPQHF. The DNA of the CDR3 is TGTGCCTGGAGTGTACTGGGACAGTTCAATCAGCCCCAGCATTTT.

The V call is TRBV29-1, the J call TRBJ1-6; no firm D call. The germline gives CDR1 SQVTM, CDR2 ANQGSEA. The length of the CDR3 is 10 residues. V dropped 4 bases and J dropped 17 bases, with 12 bases sitting between them. The CDR3 bases are TGCAGCGTTGGGGGTAAGCGGGTCCACTTT. This gives the protein CSVGGKRVHF.

The chain couples TRBV20-1 to TRBJ2-1; the match to TRBD1 covers 8 bases. The CDR3 runs to 15 residues. Trimming removed 3 bases from V and 5 bases from J; junction bases left unmatched: 9. The germline V gene has CDR1 DFQATT and CDR2 SNEGSKA (reference sequence). CDR3 amino acids: CSASEGTGGDNEQFF. The DNA for the CDR3 is TGCAGTGCTAGTGAGGGGACAGGAGGGGACAATGAGCAGTTCTTC.

This clone was seen a single time. This chain links TRBV7-2 with TRBJ2-1, with 7 bases matching TRBD2. Germline V gives CDR1 SGHTA, CDR2 FQGNSA. This CDR3 comprises 15 residues. V gave up 1 base and J gave up 2 bases; unmatched junction bases: 2. CDR3 amino acids: CASSLDGRPYNEQFF. CDR3 coding DNA: TGTGCCAGCAGCTTAGACGGGAGGCCCTACAATGAGCAGTTCTTC.

This chain uses TRBV4-1 with TRBJ1-4, with a weak D call TRBD1 (5 bases). Germline V gene data show CDR1 as MGHRA and CDR2 as YSYEKL. V dropped 1 base and J dropped 7 bases, with 13 bases sitting between them. There are 15 residues in the CDR3. The CDR3 reads CASSQASRVSEKLFF. The DNA of the CDR3 is TGCGCCAGCAGCCAAGCTTCCAGGGTTAGTGAAAAACTGTTTTTT.

V usage is TRBV3-1 (or the pseudogene TRBV3-2) and J usage is TRBJ1-2; D uncertain. V dropped 0 bases and J dropped 7 bases, with 15 bases sitting between them. This CDR3 is built from 15 residues. Germline V gene sequence: CDR1 LGHDT, CDR2 YNNKEL (reference sequence). This CDR3 reads CASSQDVVSYSGYTF. As DNA, the CDR3 is TGTGCCAGCAGCCAAGATGTTGTATCATACTCTGGCTACACCTTC.

About this clone itself: One end of the junction is discordant with germline, which a read error may explain. The chain is built from TRBV12-3 or TRBV12-4 and TRBJ1-1; D ambiguous. The CDR3 has 13 amino acids. The chain's CDR3 is CASSLARSVPSIF. CDR3 DNA: TGTGCCAGCAGTTTAGCGCGGTCAGTACCATCTATTTTT.

The table lists this clone with a few counts. This chain uses TRBV25-1 with TRBJ2-7; D gene ambiguous. CDR3 size: 15 residues. The V and J ends lost 2 bases and 4 bases respectively, with 15 bases between them. Germline V gives CDR1 MGHDK, CDR2 SYGVNS. The CDR3: CASSERQARVYEQYF. DNA of the CDR3: TGTGCCAGCAGTGAAAGGCAGGCCAGAGTTTACGAGCAGTACTTC.

The chain carries TRBV6-5 and TRBJ1-3, with D perhaps TRBD1 (5 bases). Trimming removed 0 bases from V and 2 bases from J, with 11 bases in between. The germline V gene has CDR1 MNHEY and CDR2 SVGAGI. This CDR3 contains 16 residues. Written as DNA, the CDR3 is TGTGCCAGCAGTTACTCGTGGGGGGAAGCTGGAAACACCATATATTTT. This gives the protein CASSYSWGEAGNTIYF.

The chain is built from TRBV19 and TRBJ2-7; TRBD2 aligns across 12 bases. With 0 bases clipped from V and 3 bases from J, the junction kept 9 bases outside the gene matches. CDR1 LNHDA and CDR2 SQIVND come from the germline V gene (reference sequence). CDR3 size: 18 residues. The CDR3 loop reads CASSIDPPTSGGIYEQYF. The DNA of the CDR3 is TGTGCCAGTAGTATAGACCCTCCAACTAGCGGGGGGATCTACGAGCAGTACTTC.

The sample holds a few counts of this clone. V is TRBV19 and J is TRBJ1-5; 9 nucleotides match TRBD1. J gave up 7 bases and V 3 bases, and 7 bases lay outside the gene matches. CDR3 length: 15 residues. CDR1 and CDR2 (germline): LNHDA, SQIVND (reference sequence). The CDR3 region has the DNA TGTGCCAGTAGTATCGGGACAGGGATTGGACAGCCCCAGCATTTT. Translating it yields CASSIGTGIGQPQHF.

This sequence joins TRBV19 and TRBJ1-3, with a weak D call TRBD1 (6 bases). Germline lookup yields CDR1 LNHDA and CDR2 SQIVND (reference sequence). The V gene lost 7 bases and the J gene lost 4 bases, with 23 bases spanning the gap. The CDR3 has 17 residues. The CDR3 is CASTRTALLPVGNTIYF. The CDR3 DNA sequence: TGTGCCAGTACTAGGACAGCTCTCTTACCCGTCGGAAACACCATATATTTT.

The J gene is TRBJ1-5, the V gene TRBV23-1; D gene ambiguous. TRBV23-1 is annotated as an ORF whose role is uncertain. Trimming took off 7 bases at V and 0 bases at J, with 10 bases between the two ends. CDR3 size: 14 residues. Here the CDR3 DNA reads TGCGCCAGCAAACCAGGCAGTAGCAATCAGCCCCAGCATTTT. Residues: CASKPGSSNQPQHF.

V usage is TRBV6-2 or TRBV6-3 and J usage is TRBJ1-1; TRBD1 might be the D (5 bases). The CDR3 runs 13 residues. Trimming pared 6 bases from V and 4 bases from J, leaving 12 bases between. CDR1 MNHEY and CDR2 SVGEGT come from the germline V gene. CDR3 nucleotide sequence: TGTGCCAGCAGCAATACGGGGGGCACTGAAGCTTTCTTT. It is translated as CASSNTGGTEAFF.

V and J are TRBV10-2 and TRBJ2-1; 8 bases are a match to TRBD2. Germline CDR1 reads WSHSY; CDR2 reads SAAADI. The ends lost 0 bases at V and 3 bases at J; junction bases unmatched: 7. This CDR3 is 17 amino acids long. CDR3 bases: TGCGCCAGCAGTGAGTCGGGATGGGGGACTAGCTACAATGAGCAGTTCTTC. Its protein is CASSESGWGTSYNEQFF.